This TCR beta chain was recovered during a study of T cell repertoires in cytomegalovirus infection. Overall study context: Both CMV infection and a matching HLA type were indicated by public TCR beta signatures.

V was clipped by 3 bases and J by 2 bases; unmatched bases: 7. This CDR3 region has 16 residues. Germline loops: CDR1 SGHDN, CDR2 FVKESK. MiXCR was run by TCRdb on the reads, yielding one entry per CDR3 protein. Here the sample spans approximately 500,000 distinct CDR3 sequences, about 11% being singletons. This clonotype was detected ten times or more. The antigen is unknown. Study conclusions and caveats: HLA-C-restricted CMV clonotypes gave the most frequent clonotype in two of eight donors. The cumulative frequency of public TCR beta families distinguished individuals who carried CMV together with the relevant HLA.

The clonotype comes from a human donor in good health (CMV status not recorded). Some clones in this sample may be carry-over from other donors' samples. Sequenced: PBMCs. The chain is built from TRBV14 and TRBJ2-7; 10 bases match TRBD1. Here the CDR3 DNA reads TGTGCCAGCAGCCAGGGTCTGGGGACAGGGGCCTACGAGCAGTACTTC. Translating gives CASSQGLGTGAYEQYF.